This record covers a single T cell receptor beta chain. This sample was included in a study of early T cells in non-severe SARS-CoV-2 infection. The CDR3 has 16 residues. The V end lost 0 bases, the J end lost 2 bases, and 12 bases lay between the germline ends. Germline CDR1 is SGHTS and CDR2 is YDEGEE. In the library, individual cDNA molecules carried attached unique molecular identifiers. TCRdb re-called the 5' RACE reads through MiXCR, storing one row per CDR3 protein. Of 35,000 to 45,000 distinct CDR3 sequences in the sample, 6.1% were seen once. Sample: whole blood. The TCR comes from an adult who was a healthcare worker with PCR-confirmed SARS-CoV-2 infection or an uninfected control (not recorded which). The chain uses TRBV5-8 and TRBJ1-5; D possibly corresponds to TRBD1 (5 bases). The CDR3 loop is CASSLGWDEGNQPQHF. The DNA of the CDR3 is TGTGCCAGCAGCTTGGGTTGGGACGAGGGCAATCAGCCCCAGCATTTT.